This is a list of T cell receptor beta chains from one sample in a study of OX40 agonist ivuxolimab in advanced cancers. Sequencing used immunoSEQ multiplex PCR; TCRdb keeps in-frame clones, though not all of them. The sample lists 81,000 or so clones, around 90% occurring once. Sequencing was performed on CD4+ or CD8+ T cells sorted from blood, taken in a trial of the OX40 agonist ivuxolimab. Receptor source: an adult with an advanced solid tumor such as melanoma, head and neck, liver or kidney cancer. The CDR3 runs from the conserved cysteine through the conserved F or W. Each record gives: clone size, D gene, V gene, J gene, CDR3 DNA, CDR3 protein. The D gene is left open where the match is weak. Rows give clone size only sometimes, using once, few, many, or a class for an expanded clone.

-	-	TRBV27	TRBJ2-1	TGTGCCAGCAGCCGACCGTGGACCGGGAAACACAATGAGCAGTTCTTC	CASSRPWTGKHNEQFF
-	-	TRBV7-3	TRBJ2-6	TGTGCCAGCAGCCCGACATCCGGGCCTGGGGCCAACGTCCTGACTTTC	CASSPTSGPGANVLTF
-	-	TRBV2	TRBJ2-3	TGTGCCAGCAGCTCGACTAGTGGGGGGAACACAGATACGCAGTATTTT	CASSSTSGGNTDTQYF
-	-	TRBV5-4	TRBJ2-5	TGTGCCAGCAGCGGAGGGGCGACAGGGCAAGAGACCCAGTACTTC	CASSGGATGQETQYF
-	-	TRBV7-3	TRBJ2-5	TGTGCCAGCAGCCCGACGGGACTCCAAGAGACCCAGTACTTC	CASSPTGLQETQYF
-	-	TRBV19	TRBJ2-2	TGTGCCAGTACCCCTAGAGAGGGGGAGCTGTTTTTT	CASTPREGELFF
once	-	TRBV5-1	TRBJ2-3	TGCGCCAGCAGCGTGACCCCCTCGGAGGAAACAGATACGCAGTATTTT	CASSVTPSEETDTQYF
-	-	TRBV19	TRBJ1-2	TGTGCCAGTAGTATTGGTCAGGGTGATGGCTACACCTTC	CASSIGQGDGYTF
-	TRBD2	TRBV5-4	TRBJ2-4	TGTGCCAGCAGCGGCGCTGCGGGGGGGGGAGACCTAAACATTCAGTACTTC	CASSGAAGGGDLNIQYF
-	-	TRBV7-3	TRBJ2-7	TGTGCCAGCAGCTTATTACCAGGGCTCATCTACGAGCAGTACTTC	CASSLLPGLIYEQYF
-	-	TRBV27	TRBJ1-5	TGTGCCAGCAGGGAATTGGGGGCTGGGACCGCCCAGCATTTT	CASRELGAGTAQHF
once	-	TRBV19	TRBJ1-6	TGTGCCAGTAGTATAGCCCGGACTTCACCCCTCCACTTT	CASSIARTSPLHF
-	TRBD1	TRBV27	TRBJ2-7	TGTGCCAGCAGTTTAAGGGACAGGACCTACGAGCAGTACTTC	CASSLRDRTYEQYF
-	TRBD1	TRBV28	TRBJ1-2	TGTGCCAGCCGCGGGACAGGGAATTACTACACCTTC	CASRGTGNYYTF
-	TRBD1	TRBV7-3	TRBJ2-2	TGTGCCAGCAGCGCGACAGGGGGAAGTCTGGGGGAGCTGTTTTTT	CASSATGGSLGELFF
-	-	TRBV9	TRBJ1-4	TGTGCCAGCAGCCCCTTGGGGGCAACTAATGAAAAACTGTTTTTT	CASSPLGATNEKLFF
-	-	TRBV11-3	TRBJ2-3	TGTGCCAGCAGCTTAGATAGGGTAGCAGATACGCAGTATTTT	CASSLDRVADTQYF
-	-	TRBV6-4	TRBJ1-3	TGTGCCAGCAGTGAGGGGCCTCTCACGAACACCATATATTTT	CASSEGPLTNTIYF
-	TRBD1	TRBV18	TRBJ2-7	TGTGCCAGCTCACCAGGACAGGAGTCCTACGAGCAGTACTTC	CASSPGQESYEQYF
-	-	TRBV19	TRBJ1-4	TGTGCCAGTAGAACAACTAATGAAAAACTGTTTTTT	CASRTTNEKLFF
-	-	TRBV7-2	TRBJ2-3	TGTGCCAGCAGCTTAAAGGTGGGAGATACGCAGTATTTT	CASSLKVGDTQYF
-	-	TRBV6-1	TRBJ2-7	TGTGCCAGCAGTGAAATAGGCAGCCTTTACGAGCAGTACTTC	CASSEIGSLYEQYF
-	-	TRBV7-2	TRBJ1-5	TGTGCCAGCAGCCCCGGGGGGCCCCAGCATTTT	CASSPGGPQHF
-	TRBD1	TRBV5-1	TRBJ1-1	TGCGCCAGCAGACTGCAGGGGGACACTGAAGCTTTCTTT	CASRLQGDTEAFF
few	TRBD1	TRBV7-9	TRBJ1-4	TGTGCCAGCAGCCTTTGGACAGGGGGCGATGAAAAACTGTTTTTT	CASSLWTGGDEKLFF
-	TRBD1	TRBV5-1	TRBJ2-1	TGCGCCAGCAGCCGGACAGGTCAGACCTACAATGAGCAGTTCTTC	CASSRTGQTYNEQFF
-	-	TRBV10-3	TRBJ2-3	TGTGCCATCAGTGACATTGCTAGCACAGATACGCAGTATTTT	CAISDIASTDTQYF
-	-	TRBV7-9	TRBJ2-7	TGTGCCAGCAGCTCCACCGGGACAAGAATATACGAGCAGTACTTC	CASSSTGTRIYEQYF
-	-	TRBV6-6	TRBJ1-5	TGTGCCAGCAGTAGGGACGGTAGCAATCAGCCCCAGCATTTT	CASSRDGSNQPQHF
-	TRBD1	TRBV6-1	TRBJ2-7	TGTGCCAGCAGGGCCATCACAGGGGTCTACGAGCAGTACTTC	CASRAITGVYEQYF
-	-	TRBV9	TRBJ2-5	TGTGCCAGCAGCGTACAACCTCCCGGGACCCAGTACTTC	CASSVQPPGTQYF
once	TRBD1	TRBV29-1	TRBJ1-2	TGCAGTACTTCGAACACAGGGGGCTACTATGGCTACACCTTC	CSTSNTGGYYGYTF
-	-	TRBV21-1	TRBJ2-2	TGTGCCAGCATCTCCGGGACATCGAACACCGGGGAGCTGTTTTTT	CASISGTSNTGELFF
-	-	TRBV18	TRBJ2-2	TGTGCCAGCTCACCTGTGGGTGGGTCCATGAACACCGGGGAGCTGTTTTTT	CASSPVGGSMNTGELFF
-	-	TRBV5-1	TRBJ1-1	TGCGCCAGCAGCCAGGGTGGGGGGAGAACTGAAGCTTTCTTT	CASSQGGGRTEAFF
-	-	TRBV7-9	TRBJ2-5	TGTGCCAGCAGCTCCTCTGACAGGACCATACAAGAGACCCAGTACTTC	CASSSSDRTIQETQYF
-	-	TRBV9	TRBJ2-3	TGTGCCAGCAGCGTAGGAGATACGCAGTATTTT	CASSVGDTQYF
-	-	TRBV14	TRBJ2-3	TGTGCCAGCAGCCTCCTTACTAGCACAGATACGCAGTATTTT	CASSLLTSTDTQYF
-	-	TRBV7-9	TRBJ1-4	TGTGCCAGCAGAGACGTGGCGGAAAAACTGTTTTTT	CASRDVAEKLFF
-	-	TRBV11-2	TRBJ2-7	TGTGCCAGCACCATAAAGCGGACAGCCTCCTACGAGCAGTACTTC	CASTIKRTASYEQYF
-	TRBD1	TRBV5-4	TRBJ1-2	TGTGCCAGCAGCTTGGGGGGGGTCCGGGACAGGAGGTACTTC	CASSLGGVRDRRYF
once	-	TRBV18	TRBJ2-5	TGTGCCAGCTCAGCAGGCTACCAAGAGACCCAGTACTTC	CASSAGYQETQYF
-	TRBD1	TRBV7-2	TRBJ1-1	TGTGCCAGCAGCTTAGGGACAGGGTCTGAAGCTTTCTTT	CASSLGTGSEAFF
once	-	TRBV11-2	TRBJ1-5	TGTGCCAGTAGCCGAGGACGGGACACTTATCAGCCCCAGCATTTT	CASSRGRDTYQPQHF
-	-	TRBV6-1	TRBJ2-2	TGTGCCAGCAGTGAAGCGAGTTTCGTCGCGGCGAATACCGGGGAGCTGTTTTTT	CASSEASFVAANTGELFF